The 21 T cell receptor beta chains below were found in one sample sequenced in a study of blood T cell repertoires in COVID-19. Sequenced by immunoSEQ multiplex PCR; TCRdb stores in-frame clones only, minus some. The top ten hold approximately 3.2% of the sample, which has over 400,000 clones, 80% to 90% seen once. Sequencing used peripheral blood. The origin of the receptors is a human donor in a cohort sampled during active COVID-19.

The V gene is TRBV7-2, the J gene TRBJ2-1; 12 bases are a match to TRBD2. The CDR3 contains 19 residues. Trimming at V came to 8 bases and at J to 2 bases, leaving 16 bases not matched to a gene. Germline CDR1 reads SGHTA; CDR2 reads FQGNSA. CDR3 region: CASQKLRGPSGRAYNEQFF. In DNA form, the CDR3 reads TGTGCCAGCCAAAAACTTAGGGGCCCTAGCGGGAGGGCCTACAATGAGCAGTTCTTC.

The chain recombines TRBV6-5 with TRBJ1-3; D remains ambiguous. Trimming left V 5 bases short and J 0 bases short, with 11 bases between. This CDR3 contains 15 residues. Germline V lookup: CDR1 MNHEY, CDR2 SVGAGI. In DNA, the CDR3 is TGTGCCAGCAGTACCGGGAGAAGCTCTGGAAACACCATATATTTT. The encoded protein is CASSTGRSSGNTIYF.

V usage is TRBV11-2 and J usage is TRBJ2-7, with unresolved D. Germline CDR1 and CDR2: SGHAT and FQNNGV. V was shortened by 3 bases and J by 5 bases, with 17 bases between the two germline ends. The CDR3 length is 15 residues. CDR3 in DNA: TGTGCCAGCAGCTTTTTTTCCCGGGTAGCTCACGAGCAGTACTTC. As protein: CASSFFSRVAHEQYF.

This chain joins TRBV28 and TRBJ2-7, with D unresolved. Trimming shortened V by 6 bases and J by 4 bases, and 10 bases separated the two germline ends. The CDR3 loop spans 12 amino acids. CDR1 MDHEN and CDR2 SYDVKM come from the germline V gene. CDR3 nucleotides: TGTGCCAGCAGCCTGCGCCCATACGAGCAGTACTTC. The encoded protein is CASSLRPYEQYF.

The chain links TRBV5-8 to TRBJ2-3, with unresolved D. Trimming left V 9 bases short and J 5 bases short, with 22 bases between. The CDR3 spans 15 residues. The germline CDR1 and CDR2 sequences are SGHTS and YDEGEE. The CDR3 is CATLPRVAGRDTQYF. In DNA form, the CDR3 reads TGTGCCACTCTCCCCCGGGTGGCTGGCAGAGATACGCAGTATTTT.

As to this clone: No DNA is shown, since the ends of the CDR3 on it are uncertain; the CDR3 is the one TCRdb lists. This chain uses TRBV7-9 with TRBJ2-1; the table gives TRBD1 as D, unverified against the DNA. The CDR3 totals 15 residues, both ends included. CDR1 and CDR2 (germline): SEHNR, FQNEAQ (reference sequence). The CDR3 spells CASSFGPGNFDEQFF.

This chain uses TRBV2 with TRBJ2-3, with D maybe TRBD1 (6 bases). Germline V gene sequence: CDR1 SNHLY, CDR2 FYNNEI. This CDR3 has 15 amino acids. Trimming removed 8 bases from V and 3 bases from J, with 18 bases in between. The CDR3, as DNA: TGTGCCAGCCGCGACCGGGGCCAGGGGACAGATACGCAGTATTTT. This gives the protein CASRDRGQGTDTQYF. The whole variable domain, filled in from reference TRBV2 and TRBJ2-3, reads EPEVTQTPSHQVTQMGQEVILRCVPISNHLYFYWYRQILGQKVEFLVSFYNNEISEKSEIFDDQFSVERPDGSNFTLKIRSTKLEDSAMYFCASRDRGQGTDTQYFGPGTRLTVL.

The rearrangement uses TRBV12-3 or TRBV12-4 and TRBJ2-3; D might be TRBD2 (5 bases). Trimming cost V 1 base and J 8 bases, with 7 bases left between them. The CDR3 has 12 residues. The CDR3 here is CASSLDEGTQYF. The CDR3 DNA reads as TGTGCCAGCAGTTTAGACGAGGGTACGCAGTATTTT.

The chain recombines TRBV6-5 with TRBJ2-7; 8 bases fit TRBD2. The germline gives CDR1 MNHEY, CDR2 SVGAGI. With V trimmed by 8 bases and J by 1 base, 7 bases remained unmatched. The CDR3 loop spans 14 amino acids. The CDR3 region is CASSVGGRSYEQYF. Written as DNA, the CDR3 is TGTGCCAGCTCCGTAGGCGGGAGGTCCTACGAGCAGTACTTC.

The chain links TRBV5-1 to TRBJ1-5; 8 bases agree with TRBD1. CDR3 length: 14 residues. V dropped 2 bases and J dropped 7; count of bases not matched to a gene: 5. Germline loops: CDR1 SGHRS, CDR2 YFSETQ. CDR3 region: CASSFGTGIQPQHF. Written as DNA, the CDR3 is TGCGCCAGCAGCTTCGGGACAGGTATACAGCCCCAGCATTTT.

The CDR3 here is CASTGGLLNTEAFF. The CDR3 DNA reads TGTGCCAGCACCGGGGGACTTCTGAACACTGAAGCTTTCTTT. J is TRBJ1-1 and V is TRBV6-5, with a tentative D call TRBD1 (5 bases). Between the trimmed V and J ends, which lost 7 bases and 0 bases, there was a span of 12 bases. CDR3 size: 14 residues. The germline V gene has CDR1 MNHEY and CDR2 SVGAGI.

V gene TRBV7-2 combines with J gene TRBJ2-7; 10 nucleotides agree with TRBD2. Germline CDR1 reads SGHTA; CDR2 reads FQGNSA. The J segment lost 3 bases and the V segment lost 1 base, leaving 3 bases of the junction unmatched. The CDR3 covers 15 residues. CDR3 nucleotide sequence: TGTGCCAGCAGCTTAGGTAGCGGGAGGAACTACGAGCAGTACTTC. As protein: CASSLGSGRNYEQYF.

The V gene is TRBV28, the J gene TRBJ2-3; the match to TRBD2 covers 11 bases. The CDR3 consists of 14 residues. V lost 8 bases, J lost 8 bases, and 9 bases stayed unmatched. CDR1 is MDHEN and CDR2 is SYDVKM in the germline V gene. CDR3 DNA: TGTGCCAGCCTCTCACTAGCGGGAGTCGCTACGCAGTATTTT. Protein: CASLSLAGVATQYF.

There are a few counts of this clone. V gene TRBV7-2 combines with J gene TRBJ2-7; 13 nucleotides match TRBD2. V lost 4 bases to trimming and J lost 4 bases; unmatched junction nucleotides: 7. From germline, CDR1 is SGHTA and CDR2 FQGNSA. CDR3 length: 16 amino acids. The CDR3 coding sequence is TGTGCCAGCAGCTCTCGGACGGGACTAGCGGGATACGAGCAGTACTTC. This encodes CASSSRTGLAGYEQYF.

The gene calls are TRBV7-8 and TRBJ1-2, with D possibly TRBD1 on 6 matching bases. Between the trimmed V and J ends, which lost 4 bases and 7 bases, there was a span of 19 bases. The CDR3 sequence is 15 residues long. Germline V gives CDR1 SGHVS, CDR2 FQNEAQ. The CDR3 DNA reads as TGTGCCAGCAGCTCTTCGACAGGCTCGGCGAGTGGCTACACCTTC. It is translated as CASSSSTGSASGYTF.

The J gene is TRBJ1-2, the V gene TRBV18, with a possible D match to TRBD1 (6 bases). This CDR3 has 15 amino acids. The V gene's germline CDR1 is KGHSH and CDR2 LQKENI. Trimming pared 2 bases from V and 7 bases from J, leaving 17 bases between. The CDR3 protein is CASSPSGHRVSGYTF. The CDR3 DNA sequence: TGTGCCAGCTCACCATCGGGACACCGGGTCTCTGGCTACACCTTC.

This clone has a single count. At the DNA level, this CDR3 is encoded by other sequences in the same sample as well. The chain recombines TRBV7-9 with TRBJ1-2; no clear D. V was shortened by 4 bases and J by 0 bases, with 12 bases between the two germline ends. The germline V gene encodes CDR1 SEHNR and CDR2 FQNEAQ (reference sequence). The CDR3 contains 15 residues. The CDR3: CASSSTGDPNYGYTF. CDR3 DNA sequence: TGTGCCAGCAGCTCCACCGGAGACCCTAACTATGGCTACACCTTC.

V is TRBV5-6 and J is TRBJ1-5; perhaps TRBD1 as D (5 bases). Looked up from germline, CDR1 is SGHDT and CDR2 is YYEEEE. This CDR3 comprises 15 residues. V was cut by 4 bases and J by 3 bases, with 14 bases left in between. The CDR3 sequence is CASSPSGYDNQPQHF. The CDR3 DNA reads as TGTGCCAGCAGCCCCTCAGGGTACGACAATCAGCCCCAGCATTTT.

This clone was counted only a few times. V and J are TRBV19 and TRBJ1-1, with a tentative D call TRBD1 (5 bases). The CDR3 runs to 17 residues. Germline CDR1 reads LNHDA; CDR2 reads SQIVND (reference sequence). Trimming left V 7 bases short and J 3 bases short, with 24 bases between. Written as DNA, the CDR3 is TGTGCCAGTAACGAAGGCGGCGGAAGAAGGGGTCACACTGAAGCTTTCTTT. This translates into CASNEGGGRRGHTEAFF.

CDR3 loop: CASSLTSGSAGELFF. The CDR3 DNA reads as TGTGCCAGCAGCCTGACTAGCGGGAGTGCCGGGGAGCTGTTTTTT. V gene TRBV7-2 combines with J gene TRBJ2-2; 12 nucleotides match TRBD2. V dropped 5 bases and J dropped 6; count of bases not matched to a gene: 4. Germline CDR1 is SGHTA and CDR2 is FQGNSA. This CDR3 has 15 residues.

This chain uses TRBV7-2 with TRBJ2-2, with D possibly TRBD1 on 7 matching bases. This CDR3 comprises 16 residues. Germline values: CDR1 SGHTA, CDR2 FQGNSA. Between the trimmed V and J ends, which lost 2 bases and 5 bases, there was a span of 15 bases. The CDR3 reads CASSLLAGGGTGELFF. DNA for the CDR3: TGTGCCAGCAGCTTATTAGCAGGGGGAGGAACCGGGGAGCTGTTTTTT.